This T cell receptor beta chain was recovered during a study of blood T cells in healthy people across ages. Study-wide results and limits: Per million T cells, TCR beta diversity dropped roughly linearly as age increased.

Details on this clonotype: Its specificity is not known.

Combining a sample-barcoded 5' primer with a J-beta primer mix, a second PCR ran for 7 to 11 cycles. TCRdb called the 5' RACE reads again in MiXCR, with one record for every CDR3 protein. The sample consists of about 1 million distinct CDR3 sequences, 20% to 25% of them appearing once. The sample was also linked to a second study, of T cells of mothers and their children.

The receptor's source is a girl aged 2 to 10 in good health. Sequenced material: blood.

The CDR3 loop reads CATSRVGTGDYEQYF. The CDR3 coding sequence is TGTGCCACCAGCAGAGTCGGGACAGGGGACTACGAGCAGTACTTC. The chain recombines TRBV15 with TRBJ2-7; TRBD1 agrees at 10 bases. The germline V gene has CDR1 LNHNV and CDR2 YYDKDF (reference sequence). V was pared by 1 base and J by 3 bases, with 3 bases of the junction left unmatched. The CDR3 is 15 residues long.